This TCR beta chain appears in the sequencing data of a study of blood T cell repertoires in COVID-19. On the study more broadly: Both acute and convalescent COVID-19 samples were obtained from the United States, Italy and Spain. In each case, the material was cDNA or gDNA derived from T cells, B-cell-depleted T cells, or PBMCs.

Patients in Seattle were enrolled during active infection, then followed longitudinally. Original methodology: Amplified reference gene primers provided the basis for estimating nucleated cell counts. This table comes from immunoSEQ multiplex PCR, and its TCRdb copy is limited to in-frame clones, with some not included. V and J calls and clone size are as listed in that table; D and trimming were resolved from the DNA. The data contain about 70,000 clones, 65% to 90% of them seen just once; the ten biggest clones take up around 6.9%. The length of the CDR3 is 14 residues. V was pared by 6 bases and J by 2 bases, with 1 base of the junction left unmatched. Germline CDR1 reads WSHSY; CDR2 reads SAAADI.

The sequence came from a man aged 30-40 years with COVID-19, enrolled during active disease. The chain carries TRBV10-2 and TRBJ1-5; 10 positions match TRBD1. Input material: peripheral blood. In nucleotides, the CDR3 is TGCGCCAGCAGAGGACAGGGGGGCAATCAGCCCCAGCATTTT. This gives the protein CASRGQGGNQPQHF.